These 27 T cell receptor beta chains came from one sample sequenced in a study of T cells in Graves' hyperthyroidism and ophthalmopathy. Researchers took RNA transcripts and amplified the TCR beta CDR3 regions from them. First-round RT-PCR targeting the TCR CDR3 was performed with the HTBI primer set. MiXCR was run by TCRdb on the multiplex PCR reads, yielding one entry per CDR3 protein. Here the sample spans under 400,000 distinct CDR3 sequences, approximately 14% being singletons. Source material: blood. All receptors derive from a woman aged 60-75 years with Graves' ophthalmopathy.

There are many counts of this clonotype. The genes are TRBV20-1 and TRBJ2-1, with D unresolved. The CDR3 is made up of 14 amino acids. The germline V gene has CDR1 DFQATT and CDR2 SNEGSKA (reference sequence). Trimming shortened V by 5 bases and J by 0 bases, and 11 bases separated the two germline ends. The CDR3 DNA follows: TGCAGTGCTCATGACACCCGCTCCTACAATGAGCAGTTCTTC. The encoded protein is CSAHDTRSYNEQFF.

The table lists this clonotype with a count of one. Possible read error: a much larger clone is one base away. This is likely a read error, given that the CDR3 carries no conserved phenylalanine or tryptophan at its end. CDR3 coding DNA: TGTGCCACCTCCGGGACTGCTGCACCGAACACCGGGGAGCTGTTTTCT. Protein: CATSGTAAPNTGELFS. The V call is TRBV24-1, the J call TRBJ2-2; tentatively, D is TRBD2 (6 bases). The CDR3 is 16 amino acids. V shed 9 bases and J shed 0 bases, with 16 bases lying between them. Germline-derived CDR1 and CDR2 are KGHDR and SFDVKD.

Notes on this clonotype: A junction boundary mismatches the germline segment, possibly from a read error. The V and J genes are TRBV6-2 or TRBV6-3 and TRBJ2-3; D is undetermined. Germline assignment: CDR1 MNHEY and CDR2 SVGEGT. This CDR3 is built from 16 residues. CDR3 nucleotides: TGTGCCAGCAGTTATGCGCCCCTCCCAAGCACAGATACGCGGTATTTT. Encoded protein: CASSYAPLPSTDTRYF.

This clonotype was observed a few times. The genes are TRBV19 and TRBJ1-2; tentatively, D is TRBD1 (5 bases). V was trimmed by 0 bases and J by 5 bases, leaving 16 bases between them. Germline-derived CDR1 and CDR2 are LNHDA and SQIVND (reference sequence). This CDR3 is 16 amino acids long. CDR3 in DNA: TGTGCCAGTAGTATAGAGCGGGGGAACGCCCTATATGGCTACACCTTC. Protein sequence: CASSIERGNALYGYTF. Drawing the rest from reference TRBV19 and TRBJ1-2, the complete variable domain is DGGITQSPKYLFRKEGQNVTLSCEQNLNHDAMYWYRQDPGQGLRLIYYSQIVNDFQKGDIAEGYSVSREKKESFPLTVTSAQKNPTAFYLCASSIERGNALYGYTFGSGTRLTVV.

The chain combines TRBV19 with TRBJ2-7; 9 bases map to TRBD1. Germline V CDR1 and CDR2: LNHDA, SQIVND (reference sequence). With V trimmed by 10 bases and J by 2 bases, 9 bases remained unmatched. The CDR3 has 14 amino acids. For the CDR3, the DNA is TGTGCCACCAGAGCGGGACAGGGCCCCTACGAGCAGTACTTC. It codes for CATRAGQGPYEQYF.

This clonotype was detected many times. V is TRBV27 and J is TRBJ1-2; 8 bases are a match to TRBD1. This CDR3 contains 14 residues. V lost 7 bases and J lost 8; bases outside the gene matches: 12. CDR1 and CDR2 from the germline V gene are MNHEY and SMNVEV (reference sequence). The CDR3 DNA reads TGTGCCAGCACCGACAATCCCCGGACAGGGGGCTACACCTTC. It is translated as CASTDNPRTGGYTF.

V gene TRBV10-2 combines with J gene TRBJ1-1; 7 bases map to TRBD1. V shed 6 bases, J shed 3 bases, and the junction held 7 bases outside the gene matches. This CDR3 has 14 residues. In germline, CDR1 is WSHSY, CDR2 SAAADI. The CDR3 nucleotides read TGCGCCAGCAGCCAGACAGGGAGGGACACTGAAGCTTTCTTT. It translates to CASSQTGRDTEAFF.

The sample holds many counts of this clonotype. V and J are TRBV7-9 and TRBJ2-7; TRBD2 aligns across 9 bases. The CDR3 contains 15 residues. V gave up 0 bases and J gave up 6 bases; unmatched junction bases: 6. Germline V gene sequence: CDR1 SEHNR, CDR2 FQNEAQ (reference sequence). The CDR3: CASSLAGTSFGEQYF. The CDR3 bases are TGTGCCAGCAGCTTAGCCGGGACTAGCTTTGGCGAGCAGTACTTC.

The rearrangement uses TRBV7-9 and TRBJ2-5; 7 nucleotides align to TRBD2. Germline V gene data show CDR1 as SEHNR and CDR2 as FQNEAQ (reference sequence). The CDR3 extends over 16 amino acids. Unmatched junction bases numbered 10, after V lost 4 bases and J lost 2 bases. The CDR3 loop reads CASSSLVREIQETQYF. The CDR3 DNA follows: TGTGCCAGCAGCTCCCTTGTGCGGGAGATACAAGAGACCCAGTACTTC. The full variable domain, rest sourced from reference TRBV7-9 and TRBJ2-5, is DTGVSQNPRHKITKRGQNVTFRCDPISEHNRLYWYRQTLGQGPEFLTYFQNEAQLEKSRLLSDRFSAERPKGSFSTLEIQRTEQGDSAMYLCASSSLVREIQETQYFGPGTRLLVL.

This clonotype was picked up a small number of times. This rearrangement joins TRBV4-1 to TRBJ2-7; 10 bases map to TRBD1. Germline values: CDR1 MGHRA, CDR2 YSYEKL. With V trimmed by 1 base and J by 3 bases, 3 bases remained unmatched. The CDR3 sequence is 15 residues long. The CDR3 sequence is CASSQAGQGDYEQYF. CDR3 sequence (DNA): TGCGCCAGCAGCCAAGCCGGACAGGGGGACTACGAGCAGTACTTC.

Comment on this clonotype: No conserved phenylalanine or tryptophan is present at the end of the CDR3, so a read error is the likely explanation. The chain joins TRBV29-1 to TRBJ2-7, with TRBD1 as a possible D gene (6 bases). Germline V CDR1 and CDR2: SQVTM, ANQGSEA. V was cut by 4 bases and J by 2 bases, with 9 bases left in between. This CDR3 spans 12 amino acids. The CDR3 DNA sequence: TGCAGCGTTGGGGGACAAACCTACGAGCAGTACCTC. Protein product: CSVGGQTYEQYL.

V usage is TRBV30 and J usage is TRBJ2-1; D possibly uses TRBD1 or TRBD2 (6 bases each). The V end was cut by 0 bases, the J end by 0 bases, with 9 bases between. CDR1 is GTSNPN, CDR2 SVGIG, per germline (reference sequence). The CDR3 contains 15 residues. Here the CDR3 reads CAWSVGGSSYNEQFF. The CDR3 DNA follows: TGTGCCTGGAGTGTAGGGGGGAGCTCCTACAATGAGCAGTTCTTC.

This clonotype was picked up many times. V is TRBV6-1 and J is TRBJ2-2, with 9 bases aligning to TRBD2. Trimming removed 1 base from V and 5 bases from J; junction bases left unmatched: 8. The CDR3 sequence is 17 residues long. Germline V gene sequence: CDR1 MNHNS, CDR2 SASEGT. The DNA of the CDR3 is TGTGCCAGCAGTGAAGTTTGGGGTAGCGGGAGTACCGGGGAGCTGTTTTTT. Its translation: CASSEVWGSGSTGELFF.

This clonotype has a count of ten or more. The chain combines TRBV15 with TRBJ2-7; 8 bases fit TRBD2. From germline, CDR1 is LNHNV and CDR2 YYDKDF (reference sequence). V was pared by 5 bases and J by 0 bases, with 9 bases of the junction left unmatched. There are 16 residues in the CDR3. CDR3 in DNA: TGTGCCACCAGCGCACGTAGCGGGGCTTCCTCCTACGAGCAGTACTTC. Amino acids: CATSARSGASSYEQYF.

Ten or more counts support this clonotype. The chain has TRBV11-2 and TRBJ2-7, with D tentatively TRBD2 (7 bases). Germline V gene data show CDR1 as SGHAT and CDR2 as FQNNGV. V was trimmed by 4 bases and J by 0 bases, leaving 13 bases between them. The CDR3 is 15 amino acids. The CDR3 DNA reads TGTGCCAGCAGCTGGGGGGGCGTAACCTCCTACGAGCAGTACTTC. Its protein is CASSWGGVTSYEQYF.

The chain employs TRBV16 and TRBJ1-5; D ambiguous. V was shortened by 2 bases and J by 8 bases, with 7 bases between the two germline ends. The germline V gene has CDR1 KGHSY and CDR2 FQNENV. This CDR3 has 12 residues. CDR3: CASSQLKEPQHF. Here the CDR3 DNA reads TGTGCCAGCAGCCAACTTAAGGAGCCCCAGCATTTT.

This clonotype was counted many times. One end of the junction is discordant with germline, which a read error may explain. The V and J genes are TRBV14 and TRBJ2-1; the D call may be TRBD1 or TRBD2 (5 bases each). The CDR3 is 16 amino acids. Germline V gene sequence: CDR1 SGHDN, CDR2 FVKESK. The CDR3 is CASSEEGRVTYNEQFF. Here the CDR3 DNA reads TGTGCCAGCAGCGAAGAGGGGCGGGTTACCTACAATGAGCAGTTCTTC.

This clonotype was recorded at least ten times. The chain links TRBV6-4 to TRBJ2-7, with unresolved D. The V gene's germline CDR1 is MRHNA and CDR2 SNTAGT. The CDR3 is made up of 11 amino acids. V was trimmed by 8 bases and J by 4 bases, leaving 9 bases between them. The CDR3 reads CASEGWYEQYF. The CDR3 DNA reads TGTGCCAGCGAAGGCTGGTACGAGCAGTACTTC.

This clonotype was counted at least ten times. The V gene is TRBV2, the J gene TRBJ2-2, with TRBD2 as a possible D gene (5 bases). The CDR3 contains 15 residues. V lost 7 bases to trimming and J lost 6 bases, with 18 bases between them. Germline V gene sequence: CDR1 SNHLY, CDR2 FYNNEI. The CDR3 DNA follows: TGTGCCAGCACGCACCAGCCCACTAGTTCCGGGGAGCTGTTTTTT. Translated, it gives CASTHQPTSSGELFF.

The chain has TRBV7-9 and TRBJ2-7; D is perhaps TRBD2 (6 bases). V lost 3 bases and J 7 bases, leaving 16 bases between the germline ends. CDR1 is SEHNR and CDR2 is FQNEAQ in the germline V gene (reference sequence). The CDR3 loop spans 14 amino acids. CDR3 in DNA: TGTGCCAGCAGCTTGCAGGAGGGGATAGGGGAGCAGTACTTC. This sequence encodes CASSLQEGIGEQYF.

This clonotype was found many times. The rearrangement joins TRBV20-1 to TRBJ2-7; D ambiguous. This CDR3 spans 16 amino acids. The germline V and J ends were trimmed by 0 bases and 3 bases, with 18 bases remaining between them. Germline V gene sequence: CDR1 DFQATT, CDR2 SNEGSKA (reference sequence). The CDR3 DNA reads TGCAGTGCTAGAGATCGGATAGGGCAGGCACTCTACGAGCAGTACTTC. It specifies CSARDRIGQALYEQYF.

This clonotype occurred a few times. The V gene is TRBV5-1, the J gene TRBJ2-5, with TRBD2 matching over 11 bases. The CDR3 spans 16 residues. Germline V lookup: CDR1 SGHRS, CDR2 YFSETQ. J lost 5 bases, V lost 4 bases, and 10 bases had no gene match. CDR3 sequence reads: CASSTNSGRGRETQYF. CDR3 nucleotide sequence: TGCGCCAGCAGCACGAATAGCGGGAGGGGTCGGGAGACCCAGTACTTC.

This clonotype was seen at least ten times. The chain carries TRBV24-1 and TRBJ2-3, with no clear D. The CDR3 length is 13 residues. Germline values: CDR1 KGHDR, CDR2 SFDVKD. The V end lost 9 bases, the J end lost 0 bases, and 9 bases lay between the germline ends. The CDR3 here is CATEGSSTDTQYF. The DNA of the CDR3 is TGTGCCACCGAAGGAAGCAGCACAGATACGCAGTATTTT.

This clonotype was detected ten times or more. V gene TRBV6-1 combines with J gene TRBJ2-7; 9 nucleotides agree with TRBD2. The V gene end was trimmed by 7 bases and the J gene end by 2 bases; junction bases not matched to a gene: 9. Germline V gene sequence: CDR1 MNHNS, CDR2 SASEGT. The CDR3 totals 15 residues. The CDR3 nucleotides are TGTGCCAGCATCGCGACTAGCGGAGCTGCCTACGAGCAGTACTTC. Its protein is CASIATSGAAYEQYF.

For this clonotype: A read error may be the cause here, since a much bigger clone is one base away. The chain uses TRBV6-9 and TRBJ2-5, with D uncertain. The CDR3 consists of 13 residues. Germline V gene sequence: CDR1 MNHGY, CDR2 SVAAGI. As DNA, the CDR3 is TGTGCCAGCAGTTTTAACCCCGAGCAGACCCGGTACTTC. Protein product: CASSFNPEQTRYF.

In regard to this clonotype: A read error may explain this, as a much larger clone is one base away. V and J are TRBV20-1 and TRBJ2-7, with D tentatively TRBD1 or TRBD2 (5 bases each). Trimming shortened V by 4 bases and J by 3 bases, and 16 bases separated the two germline ends. The germline CDR1 and CDR2 sequences are DFQATT and SNEGSKA (reference sequence). CDR3 length equals 14 residues. The DNA for the CDR3 is TGCAGTGCTACCGGAGAAGGGGACCTCTACGAGCAGTACTTC. This gives the protein CSATGEGDLYEQYF.

With regard to this clonotype: This could be a read error, since a much larger clone is one nucleotide away. The chain joins TRBV30 to TRBJ2-7; TRBD1 matches 10 bases. Germline values: CDR1 GTSNPN, CDR2 SVGIG (reference sequence). The CDR3 is 13 residues long. V shed 5 bases, J shed 3 bases, and the junction held 4 bases outside the gene matches. Here the CDR3 DNA reads TGTGCCTGGGACGGGACAGGGGACTACGAGCAGTACTTC. This encodes CAWDGTGDYEQYF.